This T cell receptor beta chain derives from a study of blood T cell repertoires in COVID-19. Study as a whole: Specimens from acute and convalescent COVID-19 originated in the United States, Italy and Spain.

Only in-frame clones appear in the TCRdb table, and some are missing; sequencing was by immunoSEQ multiplex PCR. Among just under 150,000 clones listed, approximately 89% were seen once. The germline V gene encodes CDR1 SGHRS and CDR2 YFSETQ. This CDR3 contains 15 residues. V lost 3 bases to trimming and J lost 6 bases; unmatched junction nucleotides: 6. The rearrangement links TRBV5-1 to TRBJ2-3; 11 nucleotides agree with TRBD1. This sequence originates from a human donor in a cohort sampled during active COVID-19. The sequencing sample was made of peripheral blood. CDR3 sequence reads: CASSYGQGAVDTQYF. The CDR3 DNA reads TGCGCCAGCAGCTACGGACAGGGGGCGGTGGATACGCAGTATTTT.